The following is a TCR beta chain sequence with its context. The data were obtained in a study of beta chain features in type 1 diabetes. cDNA synthesis used the whole RNA isolate, giving expressed TCRB sequences. Here immunoSEQ multiplex PCR was the method, and the copy in TCRdb shows in-frame clones only, minus some. The sample has about 300,000 clones; 7.5% to 9.5% are singletons. Germline V CDR1 and CDR2: SEHNR, FQNEAQ (reference sequence). Trimming left V 2 bases short and J 3 bases short, with 11 bases between. CDR3 length: 14 residues. Using CD45RO/CCR7/CD25/CD127/CD95/CD27, CD4+ naive, central memory, regulatory and stem cell-like memory cells were sorted.

Sequencing was carried out using central memory CD4+ T cells from blood. The chain carries TRBV7-9 and TRBJ2-7, with D tentatively TRBD1 (5 bases). The clonotype was recovered from a woman in her late teens or twenties in good health. The DNA for the CDR3 is TGTGCCAGCAGCTTAATCCAGGGAAGCTACGAGCAGTACTTC. Its translation: CASSLIQGSYEQYF. The variable domain in full, completed from reference TRBV7-9 and TRBJ2-7, reads DTGVSQNPRHKITKRGQNVTFRCDPISEHNRLYWYRQTLGQGPEFLTYFQNEAQLEKSRLLSDRFSAERPKGSFSTLEIQRTEQGDSAMYLCASSLIQGSYEQYFGPGTRLTVT.